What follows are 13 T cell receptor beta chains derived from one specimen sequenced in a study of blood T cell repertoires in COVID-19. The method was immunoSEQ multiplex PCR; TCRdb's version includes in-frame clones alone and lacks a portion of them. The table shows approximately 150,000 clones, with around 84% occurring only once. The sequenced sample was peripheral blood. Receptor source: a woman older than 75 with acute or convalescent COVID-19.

The DNA of the CDR3 is TGCGCCACCAGACCCAGGGGAGGGGATGAAAAACTGTTTTTT. It encodes CATRPRGGDEKLFF. J is TRBJ1-4 and V is TRBV10-2; perhaps TRBD1 as D (6 bases). The length of the CDR3 is 14 residues. Deletions cut 10 bases from V and 6 bases from J, with 18 bases between. Germline V gene lookup returns CDR1 WSHSY and CDR2 SAAADI.

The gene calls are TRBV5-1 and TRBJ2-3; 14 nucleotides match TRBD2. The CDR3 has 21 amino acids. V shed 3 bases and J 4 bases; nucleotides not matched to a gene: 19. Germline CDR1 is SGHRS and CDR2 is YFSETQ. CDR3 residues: CASSSLPGLAGALNPPDTQYF. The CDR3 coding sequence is TGCGCCAGCAGCTCGCTCCCGGGACTAGCGGGAGCCCTAAACCCCCCAGATACGCAGTATTTT.

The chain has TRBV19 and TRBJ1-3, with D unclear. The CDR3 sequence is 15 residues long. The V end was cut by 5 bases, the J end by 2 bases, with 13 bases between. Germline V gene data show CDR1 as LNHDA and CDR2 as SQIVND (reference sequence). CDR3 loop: CASSRLTGTGNTIYF. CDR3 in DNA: TGTGCCAGTAGTCGGCTTACCGGGACTGGAAACACCATATATTTT. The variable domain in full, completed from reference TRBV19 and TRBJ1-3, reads DGGITQSPKYLFRKEGQNVTLSCEQNLNHDAMYWYRQDPGQGLRLIYYSQIVNDFQKGDIAEGYSVSREKKESFPLTVTSAQKNPTAFYLCASSRLTGTGNTIYFGEGSWLTVV.

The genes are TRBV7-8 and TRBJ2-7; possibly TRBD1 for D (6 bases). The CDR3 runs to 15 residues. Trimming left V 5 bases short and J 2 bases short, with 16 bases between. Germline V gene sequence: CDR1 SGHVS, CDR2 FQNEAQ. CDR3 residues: CASSPARAGAYEQYF. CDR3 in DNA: TGTGCCAGCAGCCCCGCGAGGGCAGGGGCCTACGAGCAGTACTTC.

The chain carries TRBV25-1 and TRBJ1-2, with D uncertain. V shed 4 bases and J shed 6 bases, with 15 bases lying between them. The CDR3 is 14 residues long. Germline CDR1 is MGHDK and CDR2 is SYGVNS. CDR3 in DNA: TGTGCCAGCAGTGGCCTCGGAGGCGCCGATGGCTACACCTTC. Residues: CASSGLGGADGYTF.

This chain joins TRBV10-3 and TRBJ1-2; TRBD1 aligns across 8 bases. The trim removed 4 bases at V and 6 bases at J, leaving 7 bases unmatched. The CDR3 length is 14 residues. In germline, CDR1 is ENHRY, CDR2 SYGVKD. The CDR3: CAISGDRGSNGYTF. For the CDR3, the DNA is TGTGCCATCAGTGGAGACAGGGGCTCGAATGGCTACACCTTC.

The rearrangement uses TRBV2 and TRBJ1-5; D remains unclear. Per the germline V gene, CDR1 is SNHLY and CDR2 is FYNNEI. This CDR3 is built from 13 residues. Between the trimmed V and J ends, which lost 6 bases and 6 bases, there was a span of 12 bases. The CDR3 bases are TGTGCCAGCAGACCCCTCGGAGTTCAGCCCCAGCATTTT. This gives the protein CASRPLGVQPQHF.

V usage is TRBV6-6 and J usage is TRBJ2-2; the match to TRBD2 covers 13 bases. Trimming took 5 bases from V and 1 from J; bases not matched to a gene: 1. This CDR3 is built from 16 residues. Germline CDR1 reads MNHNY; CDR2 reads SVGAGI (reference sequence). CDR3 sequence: CASSRTSGRNTGELFF. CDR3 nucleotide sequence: TGTGCCAGCAGTAGGACTAGCGGGAGGAACACCGGGGAGCTGTTTTTT.

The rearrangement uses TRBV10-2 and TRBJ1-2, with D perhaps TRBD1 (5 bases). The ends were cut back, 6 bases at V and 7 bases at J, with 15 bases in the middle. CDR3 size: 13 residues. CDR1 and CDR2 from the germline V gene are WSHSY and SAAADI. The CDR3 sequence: CASSGVGVFGYTF. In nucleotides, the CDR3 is TGCGCCAGCAGCGGAGTAGGGGTTTTTGGCTACACCTTC.

CDR3 residues: CASSSTQGAGYTF. The CDR3 DNA reads TGTGCCAGCAGCTCTACCCAGGGGGCAGGCTACACCTTC. The chain recombines TRBV7-8 with TRBJ1-2, with TRBD1 identical over 8 bases. The CDR3 has 13 amino acids. V trimming: 4 bases; J trimming: 8 bases; junction bases outside the gene matches: 6. The germline V gene has CDR1 SGHVS and CDR2 FQNEAQ. The full variable domain, completed using reference TRBV7-8 and TRBJ1-2, is GAGVSQSPRYKVAKRGQDVALRCDPISGHVSLFWYQQALGQGPEFLTYFQNEAQLDKSGLPSDRFFAERPEGSVSTLKIQRTQQEDSAVYLCASSSTQGAGYTFGSGTRLTVV.

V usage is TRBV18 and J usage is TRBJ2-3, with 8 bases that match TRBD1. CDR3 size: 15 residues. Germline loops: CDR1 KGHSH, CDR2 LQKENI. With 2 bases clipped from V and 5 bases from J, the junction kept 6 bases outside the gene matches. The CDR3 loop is CASSPTRGQRDTQYF. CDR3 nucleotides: TGTGCCAGCTCACCAACCAGGGGGCAAAGAGATACGCAGTATTTT.

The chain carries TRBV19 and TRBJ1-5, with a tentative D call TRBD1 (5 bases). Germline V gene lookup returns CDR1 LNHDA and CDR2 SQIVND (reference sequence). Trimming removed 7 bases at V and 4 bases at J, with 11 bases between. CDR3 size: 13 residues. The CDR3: CASKGESNQPQHF. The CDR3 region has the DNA TGTGCCAGTAAAGGGGAAAGTAATCAGCCCCAGCATTTT.

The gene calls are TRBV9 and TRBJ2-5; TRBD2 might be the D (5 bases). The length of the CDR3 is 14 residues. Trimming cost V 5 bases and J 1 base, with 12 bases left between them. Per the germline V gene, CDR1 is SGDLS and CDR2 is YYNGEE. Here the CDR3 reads CASSAPGTQETQYF. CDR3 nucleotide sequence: TGTGCCAGCAGTGCTCCGGGAACCCAAGAGACCCAGTACTTC.